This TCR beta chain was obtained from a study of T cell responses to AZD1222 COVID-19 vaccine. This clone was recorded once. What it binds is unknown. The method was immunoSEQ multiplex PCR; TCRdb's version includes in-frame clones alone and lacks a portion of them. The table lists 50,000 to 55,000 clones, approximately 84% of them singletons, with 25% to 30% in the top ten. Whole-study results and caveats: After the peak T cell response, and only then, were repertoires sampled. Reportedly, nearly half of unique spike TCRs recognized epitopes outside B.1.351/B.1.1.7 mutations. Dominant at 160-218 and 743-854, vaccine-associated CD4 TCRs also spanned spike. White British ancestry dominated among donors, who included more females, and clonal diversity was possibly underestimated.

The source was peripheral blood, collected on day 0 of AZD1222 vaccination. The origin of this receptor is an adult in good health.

The CDR3 DNA reads TGTGCCAGCAGGCCCAACTACGAGCAGTACTTC. It encodes CASRPNYEQYF. J is TRBJ2-7 and V is TRBV2; unclear D gene. V lost 6 bases to trimming and J lost 3 bases, with 6 bases between them. The germline V gene has CDR1 SNHLY and CDR2 FYNNEI. The CDR3 runs 11 residues.